This passage covers 4 T cell receptor beta chains from one sample sequenced in a study of OX40 agonist ivuxolimab in advanced cancers. Generated by immunoSEQ multiplex PCR, the TCRdb table keeps only in-frame clones and is missing some. The data hold about 45,000 clones, with roughly 88% observed a single time. Material: CD4+ or CD8+ T cells sorted from blood, obtained in a trial of the OX40 agonist ivuxolimab. These receptors all stem from an adult with an advanced solid tumor such as melanoma, head and neck, liver or kidney cancer.

The chain employs TRBV7-9 and TRBJ1-6; no clear D gene. This CDR3 region has 17 residues. Germline CDR1 is SEHNR and CDR2 is FQNEAQ (reference sequence). V gave up 0 bases and J gave up 2 bases, with 11 bases separating them. The CDR3 nucleotides read TGTGCCAGCAGCTTAGCGCGCGGTGGGGCCTATAATTCACCCCTCCACTTT. Protein: CASSLARGGAYNSPLHF.

The V call is TRBV6-6, the J call TRBJ1-2; 7 nucleotides line up with TRBD1. Unmatched junction bases numbered 9, after V lost 4 bases and J lost 4 bases. The CDR3 has 15 residues. Germline CDR1 and CDR2: MNHNY and SVGAGI (reference sequence). The DNA of the CDR3 is TGTGCCAGCAGTTCCCTAATGACAGGGACCTATGGCTACACCTTC. This translates into CASSSLMTGTYGYTF.

This clone was counted a single time. The chain is built from TRBV2 and TRBJ2-1, with D possibly TRBD1 on 5 matching bases. This CDR3 has 15 amino acids. Germline V lookup: CDR1 SNHLY, CDR2 FYNNEI. V shed 6 bases and J shed 2 bases, with 14 bases lying between them. The CDR3 protein is CASRSDSSAYNEQFF. The CDR3 DNA follows: TGTGCCAGCAGAAGTGACAGTTCCGCCTACAATGAGCAGTTCTTC.

CDR3 sequence reads: CASSSSTGDTEAFF. In DNA, the CDR3 is TGTGCCAGCAGTTCCTCGACAGGGGACACTGAAGCTTTCTTT. This chain uses TRBV6-5 with TRBJ1-1, with 8 bases fitting TRBD1. With V trimmed by 4 bases and J by 3 bases, 4 bases remained unmatched. The CDR3 totals 14 residues. Germline-derived CDR1 and CDR2 are MNHEY and SVGAGI.